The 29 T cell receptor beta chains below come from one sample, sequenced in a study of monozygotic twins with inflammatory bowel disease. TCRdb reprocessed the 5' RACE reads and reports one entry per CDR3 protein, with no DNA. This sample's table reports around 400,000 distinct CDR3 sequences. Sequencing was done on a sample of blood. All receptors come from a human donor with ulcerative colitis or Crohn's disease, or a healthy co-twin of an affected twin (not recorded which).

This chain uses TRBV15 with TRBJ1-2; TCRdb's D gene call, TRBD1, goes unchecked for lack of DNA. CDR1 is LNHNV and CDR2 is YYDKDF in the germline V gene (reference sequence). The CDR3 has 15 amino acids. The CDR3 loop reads CATSRDRTGGYGYTF.

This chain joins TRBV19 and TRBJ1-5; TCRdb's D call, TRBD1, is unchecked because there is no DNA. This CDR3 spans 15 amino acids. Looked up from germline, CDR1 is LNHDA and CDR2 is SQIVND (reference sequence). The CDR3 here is CASSAQGVSNQPQHF.

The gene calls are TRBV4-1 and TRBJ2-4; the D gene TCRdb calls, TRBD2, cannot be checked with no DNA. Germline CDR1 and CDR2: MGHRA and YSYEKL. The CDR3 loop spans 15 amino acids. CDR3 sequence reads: CASSPNPGMGNIQYF.

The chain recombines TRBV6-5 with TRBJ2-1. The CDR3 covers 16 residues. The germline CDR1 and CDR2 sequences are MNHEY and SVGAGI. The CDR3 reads CASSYSIWESVNEQFF.

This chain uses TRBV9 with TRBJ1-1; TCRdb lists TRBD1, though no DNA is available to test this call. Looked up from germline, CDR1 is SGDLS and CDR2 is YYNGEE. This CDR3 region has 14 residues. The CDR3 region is CASSDGHMNTEAFF.

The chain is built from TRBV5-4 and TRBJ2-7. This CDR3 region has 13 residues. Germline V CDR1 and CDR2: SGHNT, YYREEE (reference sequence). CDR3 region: CASSFAGVHEQYF.

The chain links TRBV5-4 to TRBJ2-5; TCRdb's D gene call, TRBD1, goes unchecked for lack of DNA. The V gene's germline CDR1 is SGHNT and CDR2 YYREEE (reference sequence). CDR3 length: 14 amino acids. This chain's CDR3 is CASSTGQSQETQYF.

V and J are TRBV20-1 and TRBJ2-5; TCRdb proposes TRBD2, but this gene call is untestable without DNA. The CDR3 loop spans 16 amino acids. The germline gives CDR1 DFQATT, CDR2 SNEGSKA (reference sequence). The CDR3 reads CSAQRLFGLAGKTQYF.

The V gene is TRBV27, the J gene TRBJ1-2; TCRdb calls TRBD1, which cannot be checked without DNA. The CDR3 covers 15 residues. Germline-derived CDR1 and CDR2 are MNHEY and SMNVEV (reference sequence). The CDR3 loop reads CASRTGLGSDYGYTF.

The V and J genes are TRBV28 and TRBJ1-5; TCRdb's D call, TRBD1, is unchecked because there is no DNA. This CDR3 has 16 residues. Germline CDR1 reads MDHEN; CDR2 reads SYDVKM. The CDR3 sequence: CASSLRAGGGNQPQHF.

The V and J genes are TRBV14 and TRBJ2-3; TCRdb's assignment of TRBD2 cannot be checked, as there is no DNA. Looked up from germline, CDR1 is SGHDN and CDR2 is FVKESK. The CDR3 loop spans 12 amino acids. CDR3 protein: CASSPGLDSQYF.

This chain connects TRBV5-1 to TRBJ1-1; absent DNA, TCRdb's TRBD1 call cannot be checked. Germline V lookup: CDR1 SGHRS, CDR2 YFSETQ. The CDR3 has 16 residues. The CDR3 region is CASSSRTGLLNTEAFF. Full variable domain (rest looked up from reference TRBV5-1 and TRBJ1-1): KAGVTQTPRYLIKTRGQQVTLSCSPISGHRSVSWYQQTPGQGLQFLFEYFSETQRNKGNFPGRFSGRQFSNSRSEMNVSTLELGDSALYLCASSSRTGLLNTEAFFGQGTRLTVV.

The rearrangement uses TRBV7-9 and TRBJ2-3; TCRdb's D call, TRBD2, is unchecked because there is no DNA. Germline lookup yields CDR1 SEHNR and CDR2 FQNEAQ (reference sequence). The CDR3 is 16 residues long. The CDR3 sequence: CASTPPGRGLTDTQYF.

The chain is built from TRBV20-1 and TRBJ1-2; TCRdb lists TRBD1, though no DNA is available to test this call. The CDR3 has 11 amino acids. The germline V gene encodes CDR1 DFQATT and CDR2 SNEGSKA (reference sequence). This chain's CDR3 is CSAWGGDGYTF.

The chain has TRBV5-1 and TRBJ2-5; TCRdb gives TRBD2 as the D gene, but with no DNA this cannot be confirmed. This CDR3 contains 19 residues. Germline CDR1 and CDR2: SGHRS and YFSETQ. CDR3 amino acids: CATPKTEIYGTSGSETQYF.

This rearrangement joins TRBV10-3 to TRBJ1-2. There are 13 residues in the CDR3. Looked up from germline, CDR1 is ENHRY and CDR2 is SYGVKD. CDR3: CAISEEPSYGYTF.

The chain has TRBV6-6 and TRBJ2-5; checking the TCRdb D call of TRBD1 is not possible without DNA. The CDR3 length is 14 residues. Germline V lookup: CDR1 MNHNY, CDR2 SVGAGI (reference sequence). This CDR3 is CASKDGGGQETQYF.

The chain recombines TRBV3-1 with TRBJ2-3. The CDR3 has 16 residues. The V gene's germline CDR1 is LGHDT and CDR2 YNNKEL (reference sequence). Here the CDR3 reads CASSQATGTSTDTQYF.

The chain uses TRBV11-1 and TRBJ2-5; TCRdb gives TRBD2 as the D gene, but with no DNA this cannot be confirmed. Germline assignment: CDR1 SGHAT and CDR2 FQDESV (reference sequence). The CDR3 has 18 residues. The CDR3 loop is CASSWGTSGGARMETQYF.

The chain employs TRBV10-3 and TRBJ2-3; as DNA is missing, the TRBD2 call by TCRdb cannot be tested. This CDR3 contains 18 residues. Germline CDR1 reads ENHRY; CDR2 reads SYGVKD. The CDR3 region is CAISGLTSSGLPAHTQYF.

The CDR3 loop is CASSYSLRGNEQFF. The chain carries TRBV6-2 or TRBV6-3 and TRBJ2-1; TCRdb indicates TRBD1, and absent DNA this call remains unverified. The germline gives CDR1 MNHEY, CDR2 SVGEGT. This CDR3 spans 14 amino acids.

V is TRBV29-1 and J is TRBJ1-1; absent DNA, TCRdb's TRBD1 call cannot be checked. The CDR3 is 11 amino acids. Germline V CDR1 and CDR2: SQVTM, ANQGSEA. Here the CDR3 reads CSVTGGRAAFF.

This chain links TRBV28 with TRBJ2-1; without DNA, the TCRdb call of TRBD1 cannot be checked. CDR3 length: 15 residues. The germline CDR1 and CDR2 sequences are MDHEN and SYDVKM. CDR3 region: CASEIPGQASNEQFF.

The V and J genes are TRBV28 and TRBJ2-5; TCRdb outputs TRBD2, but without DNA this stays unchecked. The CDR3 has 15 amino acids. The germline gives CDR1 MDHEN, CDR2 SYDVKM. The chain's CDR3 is CASSFSGRAEETQYF. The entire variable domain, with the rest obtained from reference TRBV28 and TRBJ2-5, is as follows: DVKVTQSSRYLVKRTGEKVFLECVQDMDHENMFWYRQDPGLGLRLIYFSYDVKMKEKGDIPEGYSVSREKKERFSLILESASTNQTSMYLCASSFSGRAEETQYFGPGTRLLVL.

The CDR3 here is CSARDGTGFGLSYEQYF. The chain links TRBV20-1 to TRBJ2-7; there is no DNA to check the TCRdb D call of TRBD1. Germline assignment: CDR1 DFQATT and CDR2 SNEGSKA (reference sequence). The CDR3 contains 17 residues.

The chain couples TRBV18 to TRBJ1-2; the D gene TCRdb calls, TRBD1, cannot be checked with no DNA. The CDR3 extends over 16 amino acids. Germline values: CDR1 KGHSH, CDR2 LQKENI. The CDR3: CASSPPSSRQGFSYTF. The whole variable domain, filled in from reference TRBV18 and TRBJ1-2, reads NAGVMQNPRHLVRRRGQEARLRCSPMKGHSHVYWYRQLPEEGLKFMVYLQKENIIDESGMPKERFSAEFPKEGPSILRIQQVVRGDSAAYFCASSPPSSRQGFSYTFGSGTRLTVV.

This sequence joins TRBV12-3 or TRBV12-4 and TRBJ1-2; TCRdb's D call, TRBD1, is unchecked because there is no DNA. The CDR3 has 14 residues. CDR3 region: CASSTDRGRGGYTF.

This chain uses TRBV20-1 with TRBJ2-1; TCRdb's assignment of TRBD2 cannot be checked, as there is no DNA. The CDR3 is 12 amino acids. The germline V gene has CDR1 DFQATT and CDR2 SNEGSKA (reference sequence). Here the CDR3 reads CSARARSGDRFF.

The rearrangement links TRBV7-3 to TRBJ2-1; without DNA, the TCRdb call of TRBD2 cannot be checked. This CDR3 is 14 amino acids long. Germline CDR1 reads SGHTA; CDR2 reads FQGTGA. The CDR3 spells CASSSGLAGAEQFF.